This is a list of T cell receptor beta chains from one sample in a study of identifying expanded T cells in peripheral blood. Libraries were prepared by immunoSEQ multiplex PCR; TCRdb keeps only in-frame clonotypes and omits some of them. Of 100,000 or so clones listed, around 88% were seen once; the top ten hold 15% to 20%. Sequencing was performed on blood. The receptors derive from a person aged 18 to 69 in good health. Both conserved end residues are trimmed from each CDR3. Each record gives: J gene, V gene, CDR3 protein.

J: TRBJ2-5
V: TRBV4-2
CDR3: ASSQESGGAETQY

J: TRBJ2-7
V: TRBV30
CDR3: AWSVRSAGGEQY

J: TRBJ2-3
V: TRBV7-9
CDR3: ASSLRVGGTDTQY

J: TRBJ1-1
V: TRBV5-4
CDR3: ASSLAGNTEAF

J: TRBJ1-1
V: TRBV25-1
CDR3: ASSELGGGMNTEAF

J: TRBJ1-5
V: TRBV19
CDR3: ASSMSGPLSNQPQH

J: TRBJ2-7
V: TRBV6-5
CDR3: ASSYSSMGAGWEQY

J: TRBJ2-7
V: TRBV7-2
CDR3: ASSPYTYEQY

J: TRBJ2-5
V: TRBV15
CDR3: ATEARDRGRETQY

J: TRBJ1-3
V: TRBV7-2
CDR3: ASSPRRGIIY

J: TRBJ1-1
V: TRBV28
CDR3: ASRSPLSIFGNTEAF

J: TRBJ2-7
V: TRBV5-1
CDR3: ASSLLGAHYEQY

J: TRBJ1-5
V: TRBV5-4
CDR3: ASSFGGLFSNQPQH

J: TRBJ2-4
V: TRBV5-1
CDR3: ASSFGQGNIQY

J: TRBJ2-5
V: TRBV2
CDR3: ASRPRTGQETQY

J: TRBJ1-4
V: TRBV28
CDR3: ASSVSGGQEKLF

J: TRBJ1-4
V: TRBV2
CDR3: ASSEGSLGALNEKLF

J: TRBJ2-4
V: TRBV5-1
CDR3: ASSPWGGADIQY

J: TRBJ2-5
V: TRBV2
CDR3: ASSEDVSPETQY

J: TRBJ2-1
V: TRBV11-2
CDR3: ASSLEPGLGGNEQF

J: TRBJ1-2
V: TRBV5-4
CDR3: ASSPGGGGGFNYYGYT

J: TRBJ2-3
V: TRBV7-9
CDR3: ASSPQGDTQY

J: TRBJ2-7
V: TRBV7-9
CDR3: ASGNWQALFAYEQY

J: TRBJ1-4
V: TRBV6-5
CDR3: ASSRGTWEKLF

J: TRBJ1-5
V: TRBV28
CDR3: ASSDRDSNQPQH

J: TRBJ2-5
V: TRBV5-1
CDR3: ASTIGLRGETQY

J: TRBJ1-1
V: TRBV6-6
CDR3: ASTPLTEAF

J: TRBJ1-1
V: TRBV5-4
CDR3: ASSPRQNTEAF

J: TRBJ1-1
V: TRBV18
CDR3: ASSPNPPGQGGAF

J: TRBJ1-1
V: TRBV5-1
CDR3: ASSLQGNTEAF

J: TRBJ2-1
V: TRBV11-2
CDR3: ASSLGGFEQF

J: TRBJ2-5
V: TRBV7-2
CDR3: ASSSPPLGETQY

J: TRBJ1-2
V: TRBV19
CDR3: ASSINTAYTNYGYT

J: TRBJ1-6
V: TRBV9
CDR3: ASSARTSGTGDNSPLH

J: TRBJ1-6
V: TRBV9
CDR3: ASSVGGYNSPLH

J: TRBJ1-6
V: TRBV21-1
CDR3: ASWGQGSHSSPLH

J: TRBJ1-2
V: TRBV6-5
CDR3: ASSPGQFIGYT

J: TRBJ1-6
V: TRBV15
CDR3: ATSRGQADLNSPLH

J: TRBJ2-7
V: TRBV7-9
CDR3: ASSPSRTRPLEQY

J: TRBJ1-1
V: TRBV5-6
CDR3: ASSLPGQMNTEAF

J: TRBJ2-5
V: TRBV10-1
CDR3: APQGEYQETQY

J: TRBJ1-6
V: TRBV23-1
CDR3: ASSQLPSGSTRGLNSPLH

J: TRBJ1-1
V: TRBV18
CDR3: ASSHGQGAAEAF

J: TRBJ1-1
V: TRBV5-1
CDR3: ASSLEGLGTEAF

J: TRBJ2-7
V: TRBV2
CDR3: ASSEGGAVYEQY

J: TRBJ2-3
V: TRBV6-6
CDR3: ASSGTSGGADTQY

J: TRBJ2-3
V: TRBV9
CDR3: ASSVNRNTDTQY

J: TRBJ2-7
V: TRBV5-1
CDR3: ASSLAPGSSYEQY

J: TRBJ2-5
V: TRBV6-6
CDR3: ASSYRYQETQY

J: TRBJ2-7
V: TRBV11-1
CDR3: ASSRDRGGYEQY

J: TRBJ1-3
V: TRBV9
CDR3: ASSEGESGNTIY

J: TRBJ2-5
V: TRBV2
CDR3: ASSHRGGQETQY

J: TRBJ2-2
V: TRBV11-2
CDR3: ASSLLAGGPSGELF

J: TRBJ2-7
V: TRBV27
CDR3: ASSLKISYEQY

J: TRBJ2-5
V: TRBV5-6
CDR3: ASSLAGSVETQY

J: TRBJ1-5
V: TRBV2
CDR3: ASMGQGAERPMQPQH

J: TRBJ2-7
V: TRBV7-9
CDR3: ASSPEGRGQY

J: TRBJ2-3
V: TRBV5-1
CDR3: ASSLGSGTLGTDTQY

J: TRBJ1-6
V: TRBV19
CDR3: ASRWGLLADSPLH

J: TRBJ1-2
V: TRBV6-1
CDR3: ATGRTGANYGYT